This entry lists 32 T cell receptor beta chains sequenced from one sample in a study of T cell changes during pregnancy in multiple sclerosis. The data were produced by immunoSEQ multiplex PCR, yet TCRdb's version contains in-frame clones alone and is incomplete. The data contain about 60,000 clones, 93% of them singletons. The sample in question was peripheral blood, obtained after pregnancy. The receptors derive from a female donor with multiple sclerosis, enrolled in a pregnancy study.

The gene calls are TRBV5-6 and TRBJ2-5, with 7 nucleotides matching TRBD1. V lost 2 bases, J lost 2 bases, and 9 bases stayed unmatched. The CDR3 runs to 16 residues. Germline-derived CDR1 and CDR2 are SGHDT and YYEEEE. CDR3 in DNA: TGTGCCAGCAGCTTCCTCCGTGCAGGGGGACAAGAGACCCAGTACTTC. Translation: CASSFLRAGGQETQYF.

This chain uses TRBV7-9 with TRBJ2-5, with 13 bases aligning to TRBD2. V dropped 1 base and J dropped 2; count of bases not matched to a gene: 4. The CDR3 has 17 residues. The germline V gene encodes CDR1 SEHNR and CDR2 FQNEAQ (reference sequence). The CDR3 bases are TGTGCCAGCAGCTTAGGACTAGCGGGAGGACAACAAGAGACCCAGTACTTC. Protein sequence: CASSLGLAGGQQETQYF.

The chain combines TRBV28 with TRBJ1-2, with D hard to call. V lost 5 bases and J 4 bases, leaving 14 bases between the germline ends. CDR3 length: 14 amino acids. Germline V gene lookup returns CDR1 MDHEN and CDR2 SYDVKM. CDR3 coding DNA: TGTGCCAGCAGTCCCCAGATCGATGGCTATGGCTACACCTTC. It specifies CASSPQIDGYGYTF.

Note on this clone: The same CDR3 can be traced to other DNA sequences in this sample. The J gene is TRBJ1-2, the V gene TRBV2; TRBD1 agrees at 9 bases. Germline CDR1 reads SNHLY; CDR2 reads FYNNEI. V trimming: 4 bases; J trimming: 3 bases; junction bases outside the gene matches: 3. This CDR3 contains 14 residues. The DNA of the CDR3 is TGTGCCAGCAGTGCGGACAGGGGCGACTATGGCTACACCTTC. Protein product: CASSADRGDYGYTF. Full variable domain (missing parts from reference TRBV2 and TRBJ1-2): EPEVTQTPSHQVTQMGQEVILRCVPISNHLYFYWYRQILGQKVEFLVSFYNNEISEKSEIFDDQFSVERPDGSNFTLKIRSTKLEDSAMYFCASSADRGDYGYTFGSGTRLTVV.

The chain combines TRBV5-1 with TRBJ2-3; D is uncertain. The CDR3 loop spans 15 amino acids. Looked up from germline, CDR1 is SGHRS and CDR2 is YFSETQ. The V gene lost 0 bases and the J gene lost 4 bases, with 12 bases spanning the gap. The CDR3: CASSLARPGPDTQYF. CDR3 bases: TGCGCCAGCAGCTTGGCCCGACCAGGCCCAGATACGCAGTATTTT.

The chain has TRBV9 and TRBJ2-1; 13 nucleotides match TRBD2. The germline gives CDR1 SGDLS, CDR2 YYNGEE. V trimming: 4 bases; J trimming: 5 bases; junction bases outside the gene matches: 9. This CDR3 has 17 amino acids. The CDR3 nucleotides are TGTGCCAGCAGCCCGCCATCCGGGACTAGCGGGAACAATGAGCAGTTCTTC. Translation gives CASSPPSGTSGNNEQFF.

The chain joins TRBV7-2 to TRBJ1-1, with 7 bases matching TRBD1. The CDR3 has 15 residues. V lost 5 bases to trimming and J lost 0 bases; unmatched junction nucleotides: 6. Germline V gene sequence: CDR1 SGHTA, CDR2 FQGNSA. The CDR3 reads CASSRQGSLNTEAFF. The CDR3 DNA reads TGTGCCAGCAGCCGACAGGGCTCCTTGAACACTGAAGCTTTCTTT.

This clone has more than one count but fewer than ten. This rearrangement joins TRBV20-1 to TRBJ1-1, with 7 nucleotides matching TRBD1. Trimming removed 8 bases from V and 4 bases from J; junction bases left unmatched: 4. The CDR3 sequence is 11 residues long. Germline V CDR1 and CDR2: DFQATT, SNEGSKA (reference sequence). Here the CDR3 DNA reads TGCAGTACCTCAGGGGGCACTGAAGCTTTCTTT. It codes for CSTSGGTEAFF.

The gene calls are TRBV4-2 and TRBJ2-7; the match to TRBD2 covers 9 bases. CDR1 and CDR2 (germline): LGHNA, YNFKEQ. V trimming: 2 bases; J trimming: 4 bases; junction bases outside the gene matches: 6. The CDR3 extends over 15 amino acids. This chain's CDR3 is CASSQQREVTYEQYF. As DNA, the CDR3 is TGTGCCAGCAGCCAACAGCGGGAGGTGACGTACGAGCAGTACTTC.

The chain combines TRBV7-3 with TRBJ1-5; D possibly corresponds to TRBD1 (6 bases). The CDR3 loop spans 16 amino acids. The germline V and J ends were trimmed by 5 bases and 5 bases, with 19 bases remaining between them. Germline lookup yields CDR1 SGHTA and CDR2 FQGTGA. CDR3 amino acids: CASSQTNRVSYQPQHF. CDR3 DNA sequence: TGTGCCAGCAGCCAGACTAACAGGGTTTCGTATCAGCCCCAGCATTTT.

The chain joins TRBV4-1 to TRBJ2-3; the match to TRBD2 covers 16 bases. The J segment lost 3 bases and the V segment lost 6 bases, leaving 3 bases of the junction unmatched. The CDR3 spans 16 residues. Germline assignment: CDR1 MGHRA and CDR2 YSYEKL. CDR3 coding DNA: TGCGCCAGCAGTCCGGGACTAGCGGGAGGGACAGATACGCAGTATTTT. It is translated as CASSPGLAGGTDTQYF.

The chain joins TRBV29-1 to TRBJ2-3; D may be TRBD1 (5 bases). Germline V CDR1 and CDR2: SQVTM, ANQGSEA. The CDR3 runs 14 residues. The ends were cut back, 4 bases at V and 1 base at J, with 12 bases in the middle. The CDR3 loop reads CSVVTVGRTDTQYF. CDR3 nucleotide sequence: TGCAGCGTTGTGACAGTCGGGCGCACAGATACGCAGTATTTT.

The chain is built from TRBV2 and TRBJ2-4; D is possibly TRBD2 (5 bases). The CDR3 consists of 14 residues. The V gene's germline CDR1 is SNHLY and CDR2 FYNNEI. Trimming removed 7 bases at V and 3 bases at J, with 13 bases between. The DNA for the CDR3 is TGTGCCAGCACTCGAGGGATGGACAAAAACATTCAGTACTTC. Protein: CASTRGMDKNIQYF. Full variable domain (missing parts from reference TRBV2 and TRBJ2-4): EPEVTQTPSHQVTQMGQEVILRCVPISNHLYFYWYRQILGQKVEFLVSFYNNEISEKSEIFDDQFSVERPDGSNFTLKIRSTKLEDSAMYFCASTRGMDKNIQYFGAGTRLSVL.

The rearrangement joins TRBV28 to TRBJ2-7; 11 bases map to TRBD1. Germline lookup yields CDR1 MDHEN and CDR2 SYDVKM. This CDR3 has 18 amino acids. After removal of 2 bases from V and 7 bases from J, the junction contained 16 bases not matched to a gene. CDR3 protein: CASSLIAVRDRGGLEQYF. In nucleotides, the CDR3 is TGTGCCAGCAGTTTAATTGCGGTCCGGGACAGGGGGGGGTTGGAGCAGTACTTC.

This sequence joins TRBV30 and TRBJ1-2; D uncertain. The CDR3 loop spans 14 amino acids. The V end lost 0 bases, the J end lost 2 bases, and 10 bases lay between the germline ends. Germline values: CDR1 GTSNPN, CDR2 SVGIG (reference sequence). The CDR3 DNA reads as TGTGCCTGGAGTGTCGGGGTGTTAAACTATGGCTACACCTTC. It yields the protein CAWSVGVLNYGYTF.

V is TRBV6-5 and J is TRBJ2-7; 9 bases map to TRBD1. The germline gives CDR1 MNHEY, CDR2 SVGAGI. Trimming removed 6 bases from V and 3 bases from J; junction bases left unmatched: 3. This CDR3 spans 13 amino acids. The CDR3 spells CASRGTGFYEQYF. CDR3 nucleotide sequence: TGTGCCAGCAGAGGGACAGGGTTCTACGAGCAGTACTTC.

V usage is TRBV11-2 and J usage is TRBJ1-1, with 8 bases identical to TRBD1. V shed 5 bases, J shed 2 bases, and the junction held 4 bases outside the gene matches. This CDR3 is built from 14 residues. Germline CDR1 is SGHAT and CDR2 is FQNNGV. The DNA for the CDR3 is TGTGCCAGCAGCCCGACAGGGGTAAACACTGAAGCTTTCTTT. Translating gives CASSPTGVNTEAFF.

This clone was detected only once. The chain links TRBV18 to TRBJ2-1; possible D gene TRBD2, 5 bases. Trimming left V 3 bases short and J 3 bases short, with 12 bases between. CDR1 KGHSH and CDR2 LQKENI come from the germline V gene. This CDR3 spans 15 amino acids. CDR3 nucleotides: TGTGCCAGCTCACCCCCGGGTGACTACTACAATGAGCAGTTCTTC. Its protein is CASSPPGDYYNEQFF.

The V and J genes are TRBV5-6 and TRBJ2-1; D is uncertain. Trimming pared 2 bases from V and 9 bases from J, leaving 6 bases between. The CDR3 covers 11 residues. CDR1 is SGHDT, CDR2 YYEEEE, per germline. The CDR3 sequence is CASSFVSEQFF. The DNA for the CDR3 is TGTGCCAGCAGCTTTGTGAGTGAGCAGTTCTTC.

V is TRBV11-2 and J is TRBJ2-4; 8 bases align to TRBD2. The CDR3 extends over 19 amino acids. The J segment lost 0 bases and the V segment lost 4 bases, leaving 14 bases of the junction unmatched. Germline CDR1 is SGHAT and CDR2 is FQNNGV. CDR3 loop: CASSSPNLAGRLAKNIQYF. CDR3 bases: TGTGCCAGCAGCTCACCAAACCTAGCGGGCCGGCTAGCCAAAAACATTCAGTACTTC. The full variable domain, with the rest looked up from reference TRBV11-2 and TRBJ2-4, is EAGVAQSPRYKIIEKRQSVAFWCNPISGHATLYWYQQILGQGPKLLIQFQNNGVVDDSQLPKDRFSAERLKGVDSTLKIQPAKLEDSAVYLCASSSPNLAGRLAKNIQYFGAGTRLSVL.

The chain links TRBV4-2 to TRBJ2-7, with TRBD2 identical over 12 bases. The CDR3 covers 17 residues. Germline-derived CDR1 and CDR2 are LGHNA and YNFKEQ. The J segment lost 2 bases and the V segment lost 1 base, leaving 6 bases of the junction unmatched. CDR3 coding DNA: TGTGCCAGCAGCCAAGGTACGACTAGCGGGAGTACCTACGAGCAGTACTTC. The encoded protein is CASSQGTTSGSTYEQYF.

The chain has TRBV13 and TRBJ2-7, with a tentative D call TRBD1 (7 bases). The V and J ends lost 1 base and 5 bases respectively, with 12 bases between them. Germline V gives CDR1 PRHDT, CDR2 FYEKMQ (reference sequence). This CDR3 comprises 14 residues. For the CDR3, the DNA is TGTGCCAGCAGCTTAGCGGGCAGGGGGGACGAGCAGTACTTC. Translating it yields CASSLAGRGDEQYF.

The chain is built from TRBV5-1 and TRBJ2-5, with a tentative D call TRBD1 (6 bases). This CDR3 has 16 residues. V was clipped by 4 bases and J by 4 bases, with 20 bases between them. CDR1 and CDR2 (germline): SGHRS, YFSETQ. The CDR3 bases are TGCGCCAGCAGCCCCCAGTCAGGGGCATTAGGAGAGACCCAGTACTTC. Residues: CASSPQSGALGETQYF.

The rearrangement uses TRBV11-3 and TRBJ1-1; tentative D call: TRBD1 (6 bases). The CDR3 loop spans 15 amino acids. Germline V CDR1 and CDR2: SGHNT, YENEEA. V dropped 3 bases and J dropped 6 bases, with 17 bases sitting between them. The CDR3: CASSFLQGGLAEAFF. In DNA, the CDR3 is TGTGCCAGCAGCTTTTTACAGGGTGGTTTAGCTGAAGCTTTCTTT.

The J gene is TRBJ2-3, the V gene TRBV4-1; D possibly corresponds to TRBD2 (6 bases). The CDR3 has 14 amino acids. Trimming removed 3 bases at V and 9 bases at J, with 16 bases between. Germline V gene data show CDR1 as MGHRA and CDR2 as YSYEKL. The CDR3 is CASSHPLTRETQYF. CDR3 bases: TGCGCCAGCAGCCACCCCCTTACCCGGGAGACGCAGTATTTT.

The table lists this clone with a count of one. DNA for the CDR3: TGTGCCAGCAGCGCTTCCGGGACAGGAAGAAACACCATATATTTT. It translates to CASSASGTGRNTIYF. The genes are TRBV2 and TRBJ1-3; 8 bases align to TRBD1. This CDR3 spans 15 amino acids. The germline V gene encodes CDR1 SNHLY and CDR2 FYNNEI. Germline trimming cut 6 bases from V and 5 bases from J; bases unmatched to any gene: 9. Full variable domain (remainder filled in from reference TRBV2 and TRBJ1-3): EPEVTQTPSHQVTQMGQEVILRCVPISNHLYFYWYRQILGQKVEFLVSFYNNEISEKSEIFDDQFSVERPDGSNFTLKIRSTKLEDSAMYFCASSASGTGRNTIYFGEGSWLTVV.

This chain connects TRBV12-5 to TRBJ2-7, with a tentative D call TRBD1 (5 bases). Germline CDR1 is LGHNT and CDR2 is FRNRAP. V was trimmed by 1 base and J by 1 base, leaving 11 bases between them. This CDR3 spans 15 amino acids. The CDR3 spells CASGLARQISYEQYF. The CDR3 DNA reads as TGTGCTAGTGGTTTGGCCCGACAGATATCCTACGAGCAGTACTTC.

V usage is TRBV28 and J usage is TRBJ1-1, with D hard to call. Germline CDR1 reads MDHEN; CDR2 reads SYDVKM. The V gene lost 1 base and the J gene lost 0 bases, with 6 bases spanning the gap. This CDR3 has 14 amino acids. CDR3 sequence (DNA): TGTGCCAGCAGTTTATCAGACATGAACACTGAAGCTTTCTTT. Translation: CASSLSDMNTEAFF.

The CDR3, as DNA: TGTGCCAGCAGCTTAGTTGGGAGTGGCGAGACCCAGTACTTC. This sequence encodes CASSLVGSGETQYF. The rearrangement links TRBV7-2 to TRBJ2-5; perhaps TRBD2 as D (5 bases). V was shortened by 1 base and J by 5 bases, with 11 bases between the two germline ends. The CDR3 loop spans 14 amino acids. In germline, CDR1 is SGHTA, CDR2 FQGNSA. The whole variable domain, remainder taken from reference TRBV7-2 and TRBJ2-5, is GAGVSQSPSNKVTEKGKDVELRCDPISGHTALYWYRQSLGQGLEFLIYFQGNSAPDKSGLPSDRFSAERTGGSVSTLTIQRTQQEDSAVYLCASSLVGSGETQYFGPGTRLLVL.

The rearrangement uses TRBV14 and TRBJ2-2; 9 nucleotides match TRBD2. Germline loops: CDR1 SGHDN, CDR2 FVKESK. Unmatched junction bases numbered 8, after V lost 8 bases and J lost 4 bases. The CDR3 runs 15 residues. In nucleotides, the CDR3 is TGTGCCAGCCAGACTGCGGGAGGGCCCACCGGGGAGCTGTTTTTT. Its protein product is CASQTAGGPTGELFF.

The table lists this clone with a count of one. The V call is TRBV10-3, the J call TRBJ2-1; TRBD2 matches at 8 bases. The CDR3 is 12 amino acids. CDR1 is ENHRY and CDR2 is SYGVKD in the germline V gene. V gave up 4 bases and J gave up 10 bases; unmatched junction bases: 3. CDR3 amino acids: CAISVASGEQFF. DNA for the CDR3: TGTGCCATCAGTGTGGCTAGCGGGGAGCAGTTCTTC.

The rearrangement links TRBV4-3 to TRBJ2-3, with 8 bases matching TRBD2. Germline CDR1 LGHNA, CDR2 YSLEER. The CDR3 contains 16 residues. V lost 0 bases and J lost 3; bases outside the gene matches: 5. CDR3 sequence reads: CASSQDLRGVTDTQYF. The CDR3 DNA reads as TGCGCCAGCAGCCAAGATCTGCGGGGGGTAACAGATACGCAGTATTTT.